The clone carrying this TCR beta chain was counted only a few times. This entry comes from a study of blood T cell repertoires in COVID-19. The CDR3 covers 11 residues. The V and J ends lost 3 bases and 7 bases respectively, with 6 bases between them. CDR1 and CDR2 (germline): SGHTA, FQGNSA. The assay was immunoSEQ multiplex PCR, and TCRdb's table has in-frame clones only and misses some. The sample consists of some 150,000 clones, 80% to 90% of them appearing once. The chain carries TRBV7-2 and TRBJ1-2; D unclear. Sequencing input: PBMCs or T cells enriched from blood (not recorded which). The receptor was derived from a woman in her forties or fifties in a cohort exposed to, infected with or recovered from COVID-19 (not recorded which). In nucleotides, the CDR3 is TGTGCCAGCAGCTTGCAGATTGGCTACACCTTC. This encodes CASSLQIGYTF.